This entry lists 23 T cell receptor beta chains sequenced from one sample in a study of T-cell memory formation after mild COVID-19. TCRdb re-derived calls from the 5' RACE reads in MiXCR, one entry per CDR3 protein. The sample has approximately 440,000 distinct CDR3 sequences; 20% are singletons. The sequencing sample was made of PBMCs or a T cell subset sorted from them (not recorded which). The source of these receptors is an adult woman who had mild COVID-19 (a few samples of this study predate the infection). Cell type and time point are not known.

This chain links TRBV29-1 with TRBJ2-5, with 11 bases matching TRBD2. This CDR3 is 13 amino acids long. Germline V gene data show CDR1 as SQVTM and CDR2 as ANQGSEA. Germline trimming cut 6 bases from V and 6 bases from J; bases unmatched to any gene: 6. CDR3 sequence reads: CSVAGLAVKTQYF. In DNA, the CDR3 is TGCAGCGTCGCGGGACTAGCGGTAAAGACCCAGTACTTC. Full variable domain (outside the CDR3, taken from reference TRBV29-1 and TRBJ2-5): SAVISQKPSRDICQRGTSLTIQCQVDSQVTMMFWYRQQPGQSLTLIATANQGSEATYESGFVIDKFPISRPNLTFSTLTVSNMSPEDSSIYLCSVAGLAVKTQYFGPGTRLLVL.

The CDR3 nucleotides are TGTGCCAGCAGGATGACAGGTCAAGAGACCCAGTACTTC. It yields the protein CASRMTGQETQYF. The chain uses TRBV12-3 or TRBV12-4 and TRBJ2-5; tentatively, D is TRBD1 (6 bases). V lost 6 bases, J lost 2 bases, and 10 bases lay in between. CDR3 length equals 13 residues.

The chain combines TRBV2 with TRBJ2-7; perhaps TRBD1 as D (6 bases). Between the trimmed V and J ends, which lost 6 bases and 0 bases, there was a span of 12 bases. There are 14 residues in the CDR3. The germline CDR1 and CDR2 sequences are SNHLY and FYNNEI. The CDR3 DNA reads as TGTGCCAGCAGCCCGGACAGTACCTCCTACGAGCAGTACTTC. This codes for CASSPDSTSYEQYF.

The rearrangement links TRBV5-1 to TRBJ2-1; TRBD2 agrees at 7 bases. The CDR3 sequence is 16 residues long. Germline loops: CDR1 SGHRS, CDR2 YFSETQ. With 4 bases clipped from V and 3 bases from J, the junction kept 10 bases outside the gene matches. The chain's CDR3 is CASSPSGTTGYNEQFF. As DNA, the CDR3 is TGCGCCAGCAGCCCTTCCGGGACTACCGGCTACAATGAGCAGTTCTTC.

J is TRBJ2-3 and V is TRBV9; D ambiguous. V lost 4 bases and J 2 bases, leaving 14 bases between the germline ends. CDR1 SGDLS and CDR2 YYNGEE come from the germline V gene. The CDR3 is made up of 15 amino acids. The CDR3 spells CASSPASGNTDTQYF. The CDR3 region has the DNA TGTGCCAGCAGCCCAGCCTCCGGAAACACAGATACGCAGTATTTT.

The chain couples TRBV6-2 or TRBV6-3 to TRBJ1-5; D not certain. The germline V gene has CDR1 MNHEY and CDR2 SVGEGT. V lost 2 bases, J lost 8 bases, and 4 bases lay in between. The CDR3 is made up of 11 amino acids. CDR3 coding DNA: TGTGCCAGCAGTTACGGGGAGCCCCAGCATTTT. Translation gives CASSYGEPQHF.

V usage is TRBV7-9 and J usage is TRBJ2-7; TRBD2 matches 10 bases. The V and J ends lost 1 base and 6 bases, in that order; junction bases with no gene match: 0. This CDR3 spans 13 amino acids. Germline assignment: CDR1 SEHNR and CDR2 FQNEAQ (reference sequence). The CDR3 loop reads CASSLGLAGEQYF. The CDR3 DNA follows: TGTGCCAGCAGCTTAGGACTAGCGGGCGAGCAGTACTTC.

The chain combines TRBV7-6 with TRBJ1-2; a possible D gene is TRBD1 (5 bases). The CDR3 length is 14 residues. V lost 5 bases to trimming and J lost 4 bases, with 14 bases between them. The V gene's germline CDR1 is SGHVS and CDR2 FNYEAQ. CDR3 region: CASSPDPGPYGYTF. In nucleotides, the CDR3 is TGTGCCAGCAGCCCAGACCCGGGGCCCTATGGCTACACCTTC.

This clonotype was observed at least ten times. The chain uses TRBV5-1 and TRBJ2-3; D possibly uses TRBD1 or TRBD2 (5 bases each). The V gene's germline CDR1 is SGHRS and CDR2 YFSETQ. V lost 3 bases to trimming and J lost 2 bases, with 10 bases between them. This CDR3 comprises 14 residues. DNA of the CDR3: TGCGCCAGCAGCTCCCGGGACGCCACAGATACGCAGTATTTT. Residues: CASSSRDATDTQYF.

DNA for the CDR3: TGTGCCAGCAGCGTAGTAGGACTAGAAGCAGATACGCAGTATTTT. Protein sequence: CASSVVGLEADTQYF. The chain combines TRBV9 with TRBJ2-3, with TRBD2 matching over 7 bases. V trimming: 0 bases; J trimming: 4 bases; junction bases outside the gene matches: 5. The CDR3 has 15 amino acids. Per germline, CDR1 SGDLS and CDR2 YYNGEE.

CDR3 coding DNA: TGTGCCAGCAAAAGGGGACATTCCTACGAGCAGTACTTC. Protein: CASKRGHSYEQYF. The chain joins TRBV2 to TRBJ2-7, with D perhaps matching TRBD1 (6 bases). The V end was cut by 7 bases, the J end by 1 base, with 11 bases between. The CDR3 runs 13 residues. Germline V gene lookup returns CDR1 SNHLY and CDR2 FYNNEI.

J is TRBJ1-1 and V is TRBV12-3 or TRBV12-4; no firm D call. Trimming stripped 6 bases from V and 1 base from J, with 9 bases between. This CDR3 region has 13 residues. Here the CDR3 reads CASSNTENTEAFF. The CDR3 coding sequence is TGTGCCAGCAGCAATACAGAGAACACTGAAGCTTTCTTT.

The chain is built from TRBV7-2 and TRBJ1-4; 7 bases align to TRBD1. Germline V lookup: CDR1 SGHTA, CDR2 FQGNSA. The CDR3 loop spans 16 amino acids. Trimming at V came to 3 bases and at J to 6 bases, leaving 10 bases not matched to a gene. This CDR3 reads CASSFADRAAYEKLFF. The CDR3 bases are TGTGCCAGCAGCTTTGCCGACAGGGCAGCGTATGAAAAACTGTTTTTT.

This sequence joins TRBV19 and TRBJ1-1; 7 positions match TRBD1. The germline gives CDR1 LNHDA, CDR2 SQIVND (reference sequence). This CDR3 has 16 residues. With 4 bases clipped from V and 2 bases from J, the junction kept 10 bases outside the gene matches. CDR3 loop: CASSKLRDRDNTEAFF. The CDR3 DNA reads TGTGCCAGTAGTAAACTCCGGGACAGAGATAACACTGAAGCTTTCTTT. Filled out from reference TRBV19 and TRBJ1-1, the complete variable domain reads DGGITQSPKYLFRKEGQNVTLSCEQNLNHDAMYWYRQDPGQGLRLIYYSQIVNDFQKGDIAEGYSVSREKKESFPLTVTSAQKNPTAFYLCASSKLRDRDNTEAFFGQGTRLTVV.

The chain is built from TRBV7-9 and TRBJ2-2, with unresolved D. CDR1 SEHNR and CDR2 FQNEAQ come from the germline V gene (reference sequence). This CDR3 has 15 amino acids. Deletions cut 1 base from V and 1 base from J, with 7 bases between. CDR3 sequence (DNA): TGTGCCAGCAGCTTAGAGACGAGGAACACCGGGGAGCTGTTTTTT. Its translation is CASSLETRNTGELFF.

In this sample, this clonotype turned up many times. The CDR3 region is CSVRGLLLKTETYEQYF. CDR3 sequence (DNA): TGCAGCGTGAGGGGACTACTCTTGAAAACCGAAACCTACGAGCAGTACTTC. The chain is built from TRBV29-1 and TRBJ2-7, with 7 bases that match TRBD2. The J segment lost 2 bases and the V segment lost 6 bases, leaving 19 bases of the junction unmatched. CDR1 is SQVTM, CDR2 ANQGSEA, per germline. This CDR3 has 17 residues.

This clonotype was seen a handful of times. The CDR3: CSARTWGAGTDTQYF. The CDR3 nucleotides read TGCAGTGCTAGAACGTGGGGGGCAGGCACAGATACGCAGTATTTT. The V call is TRBV20-1, the J call TRBJ2-3; D is perhaps TRBD1 or TRBD2 (6 bases each). Germline V gene sequence: CDR1 DFQATT, CDR2 SNEGSKA (reference sequence). CDR3 size: 15 residues. The ends were cut back, 2 bases at V and 1 base at J, with 13 bases in the middle.

V gene TRBV6-6 combines with J gene TRBJ2-1; 12 bases line up with TRBD2. CDR3 length: 15 amino acids. The germline V gene encodes CDR1 MNHNY and CDR2 SVGAGI (reference sequence). Trimming at V came to 6 bases and at J to 7 bases, leaving 7 bases not matched to a gene. This CDR3 is CASRAGLAGLNEQFF. The CDR3 DNA follows: TGTGCCAGCAGAGCGGGACTAGCGGGTTTGAATGAGCAGTTCTTC.

This clonotype was detected many times. The DNA for the CDR3 is TGTGCCAGCAGCGTGGGGGGGACCCCCGTCTACGAGCAGTACTTC. Translation gives CASSVGGTPVYEQYF. This chain uses TRBV9 with TRBJ2-7; TRBD2 aligns across 7 bases. The CDR3 runs to 15 residues. Germline CDR1 is SGDLS and CDR2 is YYNGEE. V shed 2 bases and J 3 bases; nucleotides not matched to a gene: 8.

This clonotype was detected only a few times. The CDR3 loop is CASSPGSDVYGYTF. Written as DNA, the CDR3 is TGTGCCAGCAGCCCCGGGTCGGATGTATATGGCTACACCTTC. The gene calls are TRBV12-3 or TRBV12-4 and TRBJ1-2; D ambiguous. V lost 6 bases and J 5 bases, leaving 16 bases between the germline ends. CDR3 length equals 14 residues.

The gene calls are TRBV7-8 and TRBJ2-7, with 9 bases that match TRBD1. After removal of 5 bases from V and 4 bases from J, the junction contained 6 bases not matched to a gene. Germline assignment: CDR1 SGHVS and CDR2 FQNEAQ. This CDR3 comprises 14 residues. The chain's CDR3 is CASSPTGQGYEQYF. CDR3 DNA sequence: TGTGCCAGCAGCCCGACGGGACAGGGATACGAGCAGTACTTC.

The chain couples TRBV24-1 to TRBJ2-2, with 8 bases fitting TRBD1. The germline V gene encodes CDR1 KGHDR and CDR2 SFDVKD. V dropped 4 bases and J dropped 6; count of bases not matched to a gene: 9. The CDR3 covers 16 residues. Here the CDR3 reads CATSDPGQGSPGELFF. The CDR3 nucleotides are TGTGCCACCAGTGACCCCGGACAGGGTAGTCCCGGGGAGCTGTTTTTT.

There are a few counts of this clonotype. The V call is TRBV4-1, the J call TRBJ2-1; TRBD2 is a possible D gene (6 bases). V lost 0 bases to trimming and J lost 12 bases, with 6 bases between them. This CDR3 contains 11 residues. In germline, CDR1 is MGHRA, CDR2 YSYEKL. CDR3 loop: CASSQEGGQFF. Written as DNA, the CDR3 is TGCGCCAGCAGCCAAGAGGGGGGGCAGTTCTTC.